The T cell receptor (beta chain) under discussion was sequenced for a study of cytomegalovirus exposure and HLA in healthy donors. A multiplex PCR was run with 60 Vbeta primers and 13 Jbeta primers. This table comes from immunoSEQ multiplex PCR, and its TCRdb copy is limited to in-frame clones, with some not included. The sample has some 200,000 clones; roughly 68% are singletons. Study conclusions and caveats: Indistinguishable V segments, including TRBV6-2 and TRBV6-3, were excluded. Later analysis identified a missense DCLRE1C variant that was linked to TCR beta V- and J-gene trimming. It was approximately 160 TCR beta chains that were listed as cytomegalovirus-associated.

The CDR3 runs 17 residues. The trim removed 2 bases at V and 6 bases at J, leaving 12 bases unmatched. Germline V lookup: CDR1 SGHTA, CDR2 FQGNSA. This clone was seen only a few times. Antigen unknown. V is TRBV7-2 and J is TRBJ2-3; 9 nucleotides agree with TRBD2. Sequenced input: PBMCs. This sequence was found in a middle-aged man in good health and CMV-seropositive. DNA for the CDR3: TGTGCCAGCAGCTTACACCCTAGCGGGGCATCCCCGGATACGCAGTATTTT. It yields the protein CASSLHPSGASPDTQYF.